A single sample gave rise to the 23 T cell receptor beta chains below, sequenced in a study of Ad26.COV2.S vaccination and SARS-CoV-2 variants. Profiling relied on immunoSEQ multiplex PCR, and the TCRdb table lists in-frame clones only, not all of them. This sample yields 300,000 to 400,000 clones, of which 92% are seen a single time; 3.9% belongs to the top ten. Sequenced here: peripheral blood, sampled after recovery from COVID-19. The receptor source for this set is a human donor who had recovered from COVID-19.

The CDR3 reads CASRVDRRGNTEAFF. CDR3 in DNA: TGTGCCAGCAGGGTTGATCGCAGGGGGAACACTGAAGCTTTCTTT. The J gene is TRBJ1-1, the V gene TRBV2, with D tentatively TRBD1 (6 bases). CDR3 size: 15 residues. Germline-derived CDR1 and CDR2 are SNHLY and FYNNEI. V was clipped by 6 bases and J by 1 base, with 15 bases between them.

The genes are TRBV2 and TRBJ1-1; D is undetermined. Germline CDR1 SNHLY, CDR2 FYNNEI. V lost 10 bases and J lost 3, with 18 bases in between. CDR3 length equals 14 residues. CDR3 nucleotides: TGTGCCAACCCAGGCACCGATGCAGACACTGAAGCTTTCTTT. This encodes CANPGTDADTEAFF.

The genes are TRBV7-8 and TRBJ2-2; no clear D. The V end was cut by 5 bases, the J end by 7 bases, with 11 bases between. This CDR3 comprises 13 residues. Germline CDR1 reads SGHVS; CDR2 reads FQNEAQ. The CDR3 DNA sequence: TGTGCCAGCAGCCCCCGGGTCGTCGGGGAGCTGTTTTTT. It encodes CASSPRVVGELFF.

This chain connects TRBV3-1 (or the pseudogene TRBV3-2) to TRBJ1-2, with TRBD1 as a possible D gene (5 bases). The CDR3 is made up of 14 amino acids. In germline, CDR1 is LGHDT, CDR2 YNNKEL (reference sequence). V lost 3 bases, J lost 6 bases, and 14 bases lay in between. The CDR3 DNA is TGTGCCAGCAGCCACGAGGGGCAGGCTAATGGCTACACCTTC. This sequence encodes CASSHEGQANGYTF.

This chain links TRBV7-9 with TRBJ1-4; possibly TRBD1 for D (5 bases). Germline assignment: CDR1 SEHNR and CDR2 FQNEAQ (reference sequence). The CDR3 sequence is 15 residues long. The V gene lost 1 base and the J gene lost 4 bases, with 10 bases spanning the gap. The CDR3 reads CASSLGQQINEKLFF. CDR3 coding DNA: TGTGCCAGCAGCTTAGGACAGCAGATTAATGAAAAACTGTTTTTT.

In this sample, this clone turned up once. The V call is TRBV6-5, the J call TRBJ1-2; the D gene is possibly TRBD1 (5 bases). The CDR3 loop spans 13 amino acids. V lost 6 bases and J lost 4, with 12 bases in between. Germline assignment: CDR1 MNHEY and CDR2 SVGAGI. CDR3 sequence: CASSRQTSYGYTF. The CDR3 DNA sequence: TGTGCCAGCAGCAGACAGACATCCTATGGCTACACCTTC.

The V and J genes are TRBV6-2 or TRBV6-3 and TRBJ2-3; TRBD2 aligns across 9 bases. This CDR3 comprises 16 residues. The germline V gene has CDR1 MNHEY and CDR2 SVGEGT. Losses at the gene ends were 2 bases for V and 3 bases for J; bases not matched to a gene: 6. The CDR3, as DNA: TGTGCCAGCAGTTACAACGAAGCGGGGGGAACAGATACGCAGTATTTT. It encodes CASSYNEAGGTDTQYF.

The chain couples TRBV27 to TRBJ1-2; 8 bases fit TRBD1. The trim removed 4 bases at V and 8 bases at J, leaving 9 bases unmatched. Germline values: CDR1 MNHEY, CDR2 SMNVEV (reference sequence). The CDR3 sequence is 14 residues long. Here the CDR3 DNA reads TGTGCCAGCAGTTATATCCCAGGGGGCTACGGCTACACCTTC. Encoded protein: CASSYIPGGYGYTF.

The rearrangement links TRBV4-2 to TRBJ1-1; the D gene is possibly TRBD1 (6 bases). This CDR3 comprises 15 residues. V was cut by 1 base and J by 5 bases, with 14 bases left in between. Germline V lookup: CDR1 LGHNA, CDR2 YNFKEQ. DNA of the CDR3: TGTGCCAGCAGCCAAGCTGCAGGGGTAGGTACTGAAGCTTTCTTT. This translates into CASSQAAGVGTEAFF.

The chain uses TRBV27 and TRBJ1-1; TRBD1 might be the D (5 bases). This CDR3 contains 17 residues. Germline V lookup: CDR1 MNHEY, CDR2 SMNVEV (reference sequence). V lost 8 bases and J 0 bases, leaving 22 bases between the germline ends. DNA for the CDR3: TGTGCCAGCCGTTGGGGGAGGGGAGGGTTAGTGAACACTGAAGCTTTCTTT. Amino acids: CASRWGRGGLVNTEAFF.

In nucleotides, the CDR3 is TGTGCCAGTAGTAGGGATCTAAGTAGACCCCTCCACTTT. Translation: CASSRDLSRPLHF. This rearrangement joins TRBV19 to TRBJ1-6; D ambiguous. CDR1 is LNHDA, CDR2 SQIVND, per germline (reference sequence). With 4 bases removed from V and 12 bases from J, the gap between germline ends came to 13 bases. This CDR3 contains 13 residues.

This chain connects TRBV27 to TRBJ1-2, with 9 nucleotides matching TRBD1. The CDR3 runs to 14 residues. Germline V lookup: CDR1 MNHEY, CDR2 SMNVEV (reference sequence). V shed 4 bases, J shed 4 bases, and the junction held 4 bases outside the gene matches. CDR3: CASSSKTGGYGYTF. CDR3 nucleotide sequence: TGTGCCAGCAGTTCAAAGACAGGGGGCTATGGCTACACCTTC.

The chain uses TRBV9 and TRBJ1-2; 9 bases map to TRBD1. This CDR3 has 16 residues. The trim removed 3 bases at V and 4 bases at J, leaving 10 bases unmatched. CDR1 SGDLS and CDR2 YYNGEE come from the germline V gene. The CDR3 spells CASSAPDRGKIYGYTF. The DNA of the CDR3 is TGTGCCAGCAGCGCCCCAGACAGGGGGAAGATCTATGGCTACACCTTC.

The CDR3 nucleotides are TGCGCCAGCAGTGAGGGGAGCGGGGGGGACACGCAGTATTTT. It yields the protein CASSEGSGGDTQYF. The chain uses TRBV10-1 and TRBJ2-3; TRBD2 aligns across 10 bases. Germline V gene sequence: CDR1 WNHNN, CDR2 SYGVQD (reference sequence). J gave up 9 bases and V 2 bases, and 5 bases lay outside the gene matches. This CDR3 is built from 14 residues.

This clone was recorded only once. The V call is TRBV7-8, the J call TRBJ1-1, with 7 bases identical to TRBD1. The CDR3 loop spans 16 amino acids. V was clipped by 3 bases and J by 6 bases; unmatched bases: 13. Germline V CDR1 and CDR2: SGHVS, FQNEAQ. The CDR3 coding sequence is TGTGCCAGCAGCTTTACCGACAGGGTTCGTTTATCTGAAGCTTTCTTT. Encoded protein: CASSFTDRVRLSEAFF.

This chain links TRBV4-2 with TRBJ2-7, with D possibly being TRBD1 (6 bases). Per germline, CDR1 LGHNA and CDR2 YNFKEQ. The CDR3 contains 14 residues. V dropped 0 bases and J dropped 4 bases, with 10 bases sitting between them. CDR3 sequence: CASSQEWTDYEQYF. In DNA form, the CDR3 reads TGTGCCAGCAGCCAAGAATGGACAGATTACGAGCAGTACTTC.

The CDR3 nucleotides read TGTGCCAGCAGGAGGGATACCTACGAGCAGTACTTC. Protein product: CASRRDTYEQYF. This chain connects TRBV5-8 to TRBJ2-7; possible D gene TRBD2, 5 bases. V dropped 5 bases and J dropped 2 bases, with 8 bases sitting between them. Germline V gene lookup returns CDR1 SGHTS and CDR2 YDEGEE. This CDR3 comprises 12 residues.

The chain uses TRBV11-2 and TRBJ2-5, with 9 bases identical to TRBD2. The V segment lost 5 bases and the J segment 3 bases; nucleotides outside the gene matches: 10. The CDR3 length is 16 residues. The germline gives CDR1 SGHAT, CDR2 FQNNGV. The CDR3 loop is CASSPGLAGSKETQYF. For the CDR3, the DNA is TGTGCCAGCAGCCCTGGTCTAGCGGGGAGTAAAGAGACCCAGTACTTC.

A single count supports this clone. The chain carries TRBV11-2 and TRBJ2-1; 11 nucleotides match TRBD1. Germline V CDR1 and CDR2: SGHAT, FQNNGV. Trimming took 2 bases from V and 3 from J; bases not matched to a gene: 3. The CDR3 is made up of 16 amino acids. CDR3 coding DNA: TGTGCCAGCAGCTTAAGGACAGGGGGCCTCTACAATGAGCAGTTCTTC. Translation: CASSLRTGGLYNEQFF.

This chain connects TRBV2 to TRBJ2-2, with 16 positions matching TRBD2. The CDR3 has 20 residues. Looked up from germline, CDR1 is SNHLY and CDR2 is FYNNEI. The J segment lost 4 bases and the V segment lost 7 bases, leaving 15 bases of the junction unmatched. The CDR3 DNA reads TGTGCCAGCACTAGAACACCCGGGACTAGCGGGGGGGCCTCCACCGGGGAGCTGTTTTTT. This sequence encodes CASTRTPGTSGGASTGELFF.

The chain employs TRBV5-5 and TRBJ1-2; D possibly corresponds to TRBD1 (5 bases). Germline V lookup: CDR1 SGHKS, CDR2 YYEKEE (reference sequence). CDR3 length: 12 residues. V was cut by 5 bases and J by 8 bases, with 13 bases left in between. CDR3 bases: TGTGCCAGCAGTCCAGGGACCGGGGGCTACACCTTC. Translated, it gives CASSPGTGGYTF. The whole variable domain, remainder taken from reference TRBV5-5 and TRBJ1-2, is DAGVTQSPTHLIKTRGQQVTLRCSPISGHKSVSWYQQVLGQGPQFIFQYYEKEERGRGNFPDRFSARQFPNYSSELNVNALLLGDSALYLCASSPGTGGYTFGSGTRLTVV.

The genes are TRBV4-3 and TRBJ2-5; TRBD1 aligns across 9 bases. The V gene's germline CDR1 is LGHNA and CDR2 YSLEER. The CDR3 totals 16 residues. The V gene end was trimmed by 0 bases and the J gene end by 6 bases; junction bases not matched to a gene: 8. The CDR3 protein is CASSQDQYRGRQTQYF. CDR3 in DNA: TGCGCCAGCAGCCAAGATCAGTACAGGGGGCGGCAGACCCAGTACTTC.

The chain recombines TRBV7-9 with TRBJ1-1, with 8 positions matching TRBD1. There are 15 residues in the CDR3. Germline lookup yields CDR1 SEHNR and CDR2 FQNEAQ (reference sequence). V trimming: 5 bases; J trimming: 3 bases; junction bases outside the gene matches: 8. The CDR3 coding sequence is TGTGCCAGCAGCCGGGACAGGAGTTTGGACACTGAAGCTTTCTTT. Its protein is CASSRDRSLDTEAFF.